This TCR beta chain was profiled in a study of shared T cell receptors in the human thymus. Using immunoSEQ multiplex PCR, the repertoire was profiled, and TCRdb retains in-frame clones only, with some absent. Counted here are 700,000 to 750,000 clones, 70% to 90% occurring once; the ten biggest clones make up around 0.0099%. The sample was also reused in another study, on human thymus T cells. This second report adds: Congenital heart defects were the reason for the corrective surgery that the donors, healthy Finnish infants, were having. Corrective cardiac surgery supplied the resected thymus tissue. An apparent bias in V and J gene usage was seen in thymic and blood repertoires. Related studies found that unrelated individuals share highly overlapping thymic repertoires.

The clonotype was recovered from a girl less than two years old with a congenital heart defect. Sequencing input: thymocytes.

CDR3 in DNA: TGTGCCAGCAGTAACTCCGTTGGCACTGAAGCTTTCTTT. Amino acids: CASSNSVGTEAFF. V is TRBV28 and J is TRBJ1-1, with no clear D. Per the germline V gene, CDR1 is MDHEN and CDR2 is SYDVKM. Trimming took off 5 bases at V and 4 bases at J, with 11 bases between the two ends. This CDR3 is 13 amino acids long.